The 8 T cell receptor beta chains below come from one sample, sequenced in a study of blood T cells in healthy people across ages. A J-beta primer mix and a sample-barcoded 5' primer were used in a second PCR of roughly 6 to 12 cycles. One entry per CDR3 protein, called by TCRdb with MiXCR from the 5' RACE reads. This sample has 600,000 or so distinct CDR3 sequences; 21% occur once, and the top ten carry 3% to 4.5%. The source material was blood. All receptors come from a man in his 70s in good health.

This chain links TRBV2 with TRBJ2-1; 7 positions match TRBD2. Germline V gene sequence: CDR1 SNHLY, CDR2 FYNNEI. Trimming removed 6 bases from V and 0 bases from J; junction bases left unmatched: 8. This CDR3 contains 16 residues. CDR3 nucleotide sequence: TGTGCCAGCAGAAGACTAGCAACGAGCTCCTACAATGAGCAGTTCTTC. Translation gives CASRRLATSSYNEQFF.

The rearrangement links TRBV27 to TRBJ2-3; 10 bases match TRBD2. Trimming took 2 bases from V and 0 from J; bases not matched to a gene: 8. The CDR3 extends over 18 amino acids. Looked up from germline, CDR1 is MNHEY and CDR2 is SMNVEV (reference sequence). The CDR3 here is CASSLGLAGATSTDTQYF. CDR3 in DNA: TGTGCCAGCAGTTTAGGGCTAGCGGGAGCGACTAGCACAGATACGCAGTATTTT.

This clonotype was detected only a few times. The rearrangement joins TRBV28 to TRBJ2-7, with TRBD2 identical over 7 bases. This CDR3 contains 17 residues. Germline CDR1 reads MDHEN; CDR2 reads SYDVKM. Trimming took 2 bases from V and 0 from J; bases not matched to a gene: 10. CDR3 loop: CASSLLQLAGASYEQYF. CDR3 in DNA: TGTGCCAGCAGTTTACTCCAGTTGGCGGGAGCCTCCTACGAGCAGTACTTC.

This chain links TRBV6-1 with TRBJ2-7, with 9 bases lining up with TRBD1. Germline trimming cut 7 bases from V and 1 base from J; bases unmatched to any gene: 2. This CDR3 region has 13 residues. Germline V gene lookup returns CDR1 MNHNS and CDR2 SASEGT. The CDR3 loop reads CASNDRGSYEQYF. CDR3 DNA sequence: TGTGCCAGCAACGACAGGGGGTCCTACGAGCAGTACTTC.

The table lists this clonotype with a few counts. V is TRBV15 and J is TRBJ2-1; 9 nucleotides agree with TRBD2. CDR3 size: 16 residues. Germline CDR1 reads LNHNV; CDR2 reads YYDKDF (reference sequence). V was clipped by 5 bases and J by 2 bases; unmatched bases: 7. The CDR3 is CATSPLTSGTYNEQFF. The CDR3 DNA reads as TGTGCCACCAGCCCTCTGACTAGCGGTACCTACAATGAGCAGTTCTTC.

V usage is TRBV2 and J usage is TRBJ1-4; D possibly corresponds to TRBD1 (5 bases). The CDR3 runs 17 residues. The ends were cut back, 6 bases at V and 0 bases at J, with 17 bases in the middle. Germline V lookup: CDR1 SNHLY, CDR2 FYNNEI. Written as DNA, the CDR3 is TGTGCCAGCAGAGATGAGATTATGACAGCAACTAATGAAAAACTGTTTTTT. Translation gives CASRDEIMTATNEKLFF.

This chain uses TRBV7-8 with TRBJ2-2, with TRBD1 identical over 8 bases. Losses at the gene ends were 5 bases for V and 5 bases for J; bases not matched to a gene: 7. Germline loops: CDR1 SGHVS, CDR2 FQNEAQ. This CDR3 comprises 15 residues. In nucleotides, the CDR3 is TGTGCCAGCAGCCTAAGACAGGGGAAGACCGGGGAGCTGTTTTTT. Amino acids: CASSLRQGKTGELFF.

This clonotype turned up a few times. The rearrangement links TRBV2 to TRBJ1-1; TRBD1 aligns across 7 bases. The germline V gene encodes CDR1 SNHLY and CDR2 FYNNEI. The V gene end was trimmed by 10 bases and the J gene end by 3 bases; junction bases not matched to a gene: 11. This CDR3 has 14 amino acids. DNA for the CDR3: TGTGCCAAAGGACAGGTGGTGGCTCACACTGAAGCTTTCTTT. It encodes CAKGQVVAHTEAFF.